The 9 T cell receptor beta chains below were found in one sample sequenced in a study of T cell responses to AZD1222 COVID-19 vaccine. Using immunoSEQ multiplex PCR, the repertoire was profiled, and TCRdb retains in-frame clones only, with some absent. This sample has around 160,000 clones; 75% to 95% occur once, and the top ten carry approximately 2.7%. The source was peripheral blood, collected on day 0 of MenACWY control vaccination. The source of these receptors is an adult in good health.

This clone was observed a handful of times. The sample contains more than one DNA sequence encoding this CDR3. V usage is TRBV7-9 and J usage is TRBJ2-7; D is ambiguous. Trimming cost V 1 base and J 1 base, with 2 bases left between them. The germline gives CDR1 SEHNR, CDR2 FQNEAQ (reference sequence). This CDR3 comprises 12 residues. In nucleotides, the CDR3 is TGTGCCAGCAGCTTAGGTTCCTACGAGCAGTACTTC. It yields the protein CASSLGSYEQYF.

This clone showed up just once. The CDR3 DNA sequence: TGCGCCAGCAGCTTGGGCAGGGACCGATCTAATTCACCCCTCCACTTT. Translating it yields CASSLGRDRSNSPLHF. V gene TRBV5-1 combines with J gene TRBJ1-6, with a weak D call TRBD1 (5 bases). The germline V and J ends were trimmed by 0 bases and 6 bases, with 13 bases remaining between them. This CDR3 region has 16 residues. Germline assignment: CDR1 SGHRS and CDR2 YFSETQ.

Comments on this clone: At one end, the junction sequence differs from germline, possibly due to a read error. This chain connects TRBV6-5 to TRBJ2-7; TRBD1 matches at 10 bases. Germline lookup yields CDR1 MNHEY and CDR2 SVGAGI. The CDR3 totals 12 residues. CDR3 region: CASRALGTGANF. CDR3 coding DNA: TGTGCCAGCAGAGCCCTTGGGACAGGGGCCAACTTC.

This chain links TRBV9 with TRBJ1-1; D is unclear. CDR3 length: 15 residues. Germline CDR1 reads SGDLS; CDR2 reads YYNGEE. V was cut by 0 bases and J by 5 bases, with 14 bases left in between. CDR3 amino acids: CASSVDGRVETEAFF. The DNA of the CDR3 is TGTGCCAGCAGCGTAGACGGGAGGGTAGAGACTGAAGCTTTCTTT.

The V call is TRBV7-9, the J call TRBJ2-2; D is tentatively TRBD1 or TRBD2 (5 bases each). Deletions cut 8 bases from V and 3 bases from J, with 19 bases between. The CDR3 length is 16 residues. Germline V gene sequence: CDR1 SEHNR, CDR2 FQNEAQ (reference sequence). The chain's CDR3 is CASGRGAIVHTGELFF. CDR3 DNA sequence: TGTGCCAGCGGCCGAGGGGCGATCGTTCACACCGGGGAGCTGTTTTTT.

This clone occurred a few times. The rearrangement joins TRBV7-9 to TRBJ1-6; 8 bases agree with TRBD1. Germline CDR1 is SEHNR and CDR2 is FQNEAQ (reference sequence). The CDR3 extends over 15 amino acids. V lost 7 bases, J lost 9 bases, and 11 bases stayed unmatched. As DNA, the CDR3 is TGTGCCAGCAACAAGGGGGGACAGGTCTCTTCACCCCTCCACTTT. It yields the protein CASNKGGQVSSPLHF.

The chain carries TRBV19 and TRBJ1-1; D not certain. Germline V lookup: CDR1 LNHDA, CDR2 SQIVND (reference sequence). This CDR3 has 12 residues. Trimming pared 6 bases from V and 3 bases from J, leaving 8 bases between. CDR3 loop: CASSIRDTEAFF. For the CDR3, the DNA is TGTGCCAGTAGCATCCGGGACACTGAAGCTTTCTTT.

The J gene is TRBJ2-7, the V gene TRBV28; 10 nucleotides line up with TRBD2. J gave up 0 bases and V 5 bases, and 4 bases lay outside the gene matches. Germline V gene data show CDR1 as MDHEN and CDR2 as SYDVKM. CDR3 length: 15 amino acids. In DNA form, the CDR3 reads TGTGCCAGCAGTCCACTAGCGGGGAGCTCCTACGAGCAGTACTTC. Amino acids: CASSPLAGSSYEQYF. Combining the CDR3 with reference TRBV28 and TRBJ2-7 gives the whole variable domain DVKVTQSSRYLVKRTGEKVFLECVQDMDHENMFWYRQDPGLGLRLIYFSYDVKMKEKGDIPEGYSVSREKKERFSLILESASTNQTSMYLCASSPLAGSSYEQYFGPGTRLTVT.

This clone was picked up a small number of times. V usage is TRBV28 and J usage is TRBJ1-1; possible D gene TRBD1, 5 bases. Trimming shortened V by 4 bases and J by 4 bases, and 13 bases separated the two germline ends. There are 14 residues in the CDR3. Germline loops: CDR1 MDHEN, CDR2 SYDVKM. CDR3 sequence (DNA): TGTGCCAGCAGTTGGGCAGGGCGTACCACTGAAGCTTTCTTT. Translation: CASSWAGRTTEAFF.